These T cell receptor beta chains were read from a single sample in a study of cytomegalovirus exposure and HLA in healthy donors. Generated by immunoSEQ multiplex PCR, the TCRdb table keeps only in-frame clones and is missing some. The repertoire includes over 65,000 clones, about 71% of them detected once, and more than 7% sits in the top ten. The sample taken for sequencing was PBMCs. The origin of the receptors is a woman between 35 and 50 years old in good health and CMV-seronegative. Both conserved end residues are part of each CDR3. The D gene is left open where the match is weak. Where a row states a size, it is once, few, many or the class of an expanded clone; other rows omit it.

V gene	J gene	CDR3 length	D gene	clone size	CDR3 DNA	CDR3 protein
TRBV27	TRBJ2-1	14	NA	NA	TGTGCCAGTTCCCCTGGAGCGGCGGTCCGTGAGCAGTTCTTC	CASSPGAAVREQFF
TRBV7-2	TRBJ1-2	13	TRBD1	NA	TGTGCCAGCAGCATCAACAGGGGTCATGGCTACACCTTC	CASSINRGHGYTF
TRBV20-1	TRBJ1-2	11	NA	NA	TGCAGTGCCGCACTACCCTTTGGCTACACCTTC	CSAALPFGYTF
TRBV5-8	TRBJ2-7	15	TRBD2	NA	TGTGCCAGCAGCCGAGCGGGGTCCCCTACCTACGAGCAGTACTTC	CASSRAGSPTYEQYF
TRBV10-1	TRBJ2-3	14	NA	once	TGCGCCAGCAGCCCCTCGGGTTACACAGATACGCAGTATTTT	CASSPSGYTDTQYF
TRBV10-2	TRBJ2-7	16	TRBD2	NA	TGCGCCAGCAGTGAGCTTAGACTAGCGGGGAACTACGAGCAGTACTTC	CASSELRLAGNYEQYF
TRBV7-3	TRBJ2-1	16	NA	NA	TGTGCCAGCAGCCAACTCCCCGGGGGATCCTACAATGAGCAGTTCTTC	CASSQLPGGSYNEQFF
TRBV6-1	TRBJ2-1	12	NA	NA	TGTGCCAGCAGCGCCGGAGGGAATGAGCAGTTCTTC	CASSAGGNEQFF
TRBV5-1	TRBJ1-6	15	TRBD1	NA	TGCGCCAGCAGCTTGGATCAGGGGGCAGGTTCACCCCTCCACTTT	CASSLDQGAGSPLHF
TRBV28	TRBJ1-5	14	NA	NA	TGTGCCAGCAGTGCTACAGGGCTGGGTCAGCCCCAGCATTTT	CASSATGLGQPQHF
TRBV7-8	TRBJ2-5	16	TRBD2	NA	TGTGCCAGCAGCTTTATTAGCGGGGGGGCCGGGGAGACCCAGTACTTC	CASSFISGGAGETQYF
TRBV9	TRBJ2-7	16	TRBD1	few	TGTGCCAGCAGCGTAGCTAGCCAGGGGGCCGTCTACGAGCAGTACTTC	CASSVASQGAVYEQYF
TRBV5-4	TRBJ2-2	15	NA	NA	TGTGCCAGCAGCTCGACTAGTCCTTCCGCCGGGGAGCTGTTTTTT	CASSSTSPSAGELFF
TRBV7-2	TRBJ1-3	16	NA	NA	TGTGCCAGCAGCTACCTCCTCCGGAGCTCTGGAAACACCATATATTTT	CASSYLLRSSGNTIYF
TRBV19	TRBJ2-5	14	NA	NA	TGTGCCAGCAGTCGGGGAACCCTGGGGGAGACCCAGTACTTC	CASSRGTLGETQYF